Following are 30 T cell receptor beta chains from one sample sequenced in a study of blood T cell repertoires in COVID-19. TCRdb's table, derived via immunoSEQ multiplex PCR, lists solely in-frame clones and lacks some. The table lists around 360,000 clones, around 87% of them singletons. The sample taken for sequencing was PBMCs or T cells enriched from blood (not recorded which). These receptors were collected from a middle-aged man in a cohort exposed to, infected with or recovered from COVID-19 (not recorded which).

The CDR3 sequence is CASSIVGLASNNEQFF. The DNA for the CDR3 is TGTGCCAGTAGTATTGTCGGCCTAGCTAGCAACAATGAGCAGTTCTTC. The V and J genes are TRBV19 and TRBJ2-1; D possibly corresponds to TRBD2 (5 bases). CDR1 and CDR2 from the germline V gene are LNHDA and SQIVND (reference sequence). Trimming removed 3 bases at V and 5 bases at J, with 17 bases between. This CDR3 has 16 amino acids.

V is TRBV19 and J is TRBJ1-2, with 7 positions matching TRBD1. CDR3 length equals 14 residues. Trimming cost V 3 bases and J 5 bases; bases outside gene matches: 6. Germline assignment: CDR1 LNHDA and CDR2 SQIVND (reference sequence). CDR3 nucleotides: TGTGCCAGTAGTATTGTGCCACAGGGGTATGGCTACACCTTC. This translates into CASSIVPQGYGYTF.

V is TRBV2 and J is TRBJ2-7, with 7 bases fitting TRBD2. Trimming at V came to 8 bases and at J to 4 bases, leaving 8 bases not matched to a gene. CDR3 length equals 13 residues. Germline V gene lookup returns CDR1 SNHLY and CDR2 FYNNEI. Here the CDR3 reads CASSSGYPYEQYF. As DNA, the CDR3 is TGTGCCAGCTCTAGCGGTTACCCGTACGAGCAGTACTTC. Full variable domain (remainder filled in from reference TRBV2 and TRBJ2-7): EPEVTQTPSHQVTQMGQEVILRCVPISNHLYFYWYRQILGQKVEFLVSFYNNEISEKSEIFDDQFSVERPDGSNFTLKIRSTKLEDSAMYFCASSSGYPYEQYFGPGTRLTVT.

The rearrangement links TRBV28 to TRBJ1-2, with 8 bases lining up with TRBD1. There are 15 residues in the CDR3. Trimming removed 5 bases from V and 3 bases from J; junction bases left unmatched: 8. The V gene's germline CDR1 is MDHEN and CDR2 SYDVKM. CDR3 sequence (DNA): TGTGCCAGCAGTCCGCAGGGGGCATGGGACTATGGCTACACCTTC. This translates into CASSPQGAWDYGYTF.

To note about this clone: Other DNA sequences in the sample encode the same CDR3. The CDR3 region is CASSPSRDYEQYF. The CDR3 nucleotides read TGTGCCAGCTCACCGAGCAGGGACTACGAGCAGTACTTC. The chain carries TRBV18 and TRBJ2-7; a weak D match, TRBD1 (5 bases). The germline V gene encodes CDR1 KGHSH and CDR2 LQKENI. The CDR3 contains 13 residues. V was clipped by 3 bases and J by 3 bases, with 9 bases between them.

This clone was seen a single time. V usage is TRBV3-1 (or the pseudogene TRBV3-2) and J usage is TRBJ2-7, with D possibly being TRBD1 (6 bases). Germline CDR1 LGHDT, CDR2 YNNKEL (reference sequence). This CDR3 comprises 14 residues. V was cut by 4 bases and J by 6 bases, with 16 bases left in between. The CDR3 spells CASSPQYRQAEQYF. CDR3 bases: TGTGCCAGCAGCCCTCAATACCGACAGGCCGAGCAGTACTTC.

CDR3 protein: CASSLGETIYNEQFF. CDR3 nucleotides: TGCGCCAGCAGCTTGGGAGAGACTATCTACAATGAGCAGTTCTTC. The chain employs TRBV5-1 and TRBJ2-1, with a possible D match to TRBD2 (5 bases). Germline V gene data show CDR1 as SGHRS and CDR2 as YFSETQ. V lost 0 bases, J lost 3 bases, and 10 bases lay in between. This CDR3 contains 15 residues.

The chain links TRBV9 to TRBJ1-6; D gene unclear. CDR1 SGDLS and CDR2 YYNGEE come from the germline V gene. The CDR3 spans 13 residues. Trimming removed 3 bases from V and 5 bases from J, with 6 bases in between. CDR3 sequence: CASSGTDNSPLHF. In nucleotides, the CDR3 is TGTGCCAGCAGCGGCACGGATAATTCACCCCTCCACTTT.

V and J are TRBV15 and TRBJ2-7; no definite D call. The CDR3 extends over 15 amino acids. Trimming cost V 0 bases and J 1 base, with 10 bases left between them. Germline V gives CDR1 LNHNV, CDR2 YYDKDF (reference sequence). This CDR3 is CATSRDWALSYEQYF. CDR3 DNA sequence: TGTGCCACCAGCAGAGATTGGGCACTTTCCTACGAGCAGTACTTC.

The V and J genes are TRBV3-1 (or the pseudogene TRBV3-2) and TRBJ2-5, with D perhaps TRBD2 (5 bases). Deletions cut 0 bases from V and 9 bases from J, with 17 bases between. Germline values: CDR1 LGHDT, CDR2 YNNKEL (reference sequence). The CDR3 spans 15 residues. CDR3 in amino acids: CASSQDPPRRRAQYF. In DNA form, the CDR3 reads TGTGCCAGCAGCCAAGATCCCCCCCGTAGGCGGGCCCAGTACTTC.

The chain uses TRBV2 and TRBJ2-3; weak D call: TRBD2 (5 bases). Germline V gene sequence: CDR1 SNHLY, CDR2 FYNNEI. V was cut by 3 bases and J by 1 base, with 8 bases left in between. The CDR3 contains 14 residues. The CDR3 is CASSDGIGTDTQYF. The CDR3 DNA is TGTGCCAGCAGTGACGGGATCGGCACAGATACGCAGTATTTT.

The chain joins TRBV5-1 to TRBJ2-3; 7 bases are shared with TRBD1. The J segment lost 2 bases and the V segment lost 4 bases, leaving 10 bases of the junction unmatched. This CDR3 is built from 16 residues. Germline-derived CDR1 and CDR2 are SGHRS and YFSETQ. The CDR3 sequence: CASSPGQAAPTDTQYF. CDR3 sequence (DNA): TGCGCCAGCAGCCCAGGACAGGCGGCCCCCACAGATACGCAGTATTTT.

The chain joins TRBV14 to TRBJ2-7; TRBD2 matches at 15 bases. Germline lookup yields CDR1 SGHDN and CDR2 FVKESK. CDR3 length: 19 amino acids. V gave up 0 bases and J gave up 4 bases; unmatched junction bases: 10. The CDR3 protein is CASSQDQRTSGRAGYEQYF. CDR3 nucleotide sequence: TGTGCCAGCAGCCAAGATCAGAGGACTAGCGGGAGGGCCGGGTACGAGCAGTACTTC.

This chain's CDR3 is CATSKTQGAGEGYTF. As DNA, the CDR3 is TGTGCCACCAGCAAGACCCAGGGGGCAGGGGAGGGCTACACCTTC. The rearrangement uses TRBV15 and TRBJ1-2, with 8 bases identical to TRBD1. V shed 4 bases, J shed 8 bases, and the junction held 12 bases outside the gene matches. The length of the CDR3 is 15 residues. The germline gives CDR1 LNHNV, CDR2 YYDKDF (reference sequence).

The chain is built from TRBV9 and TRBJ2-5; 9 bases are shared with TRBD1. This CDR3 is 14 amino acids long. J lost 6 bases, V lost 3 bases, and 6 bases had no gene match. Germline V gives CDR1 SGDLS, CDR2 YYNGEE. DNA of the CDR3: TGTGCCAGCAGCGGAACAGGGGGCTTGCAGACCCAGTACTTC. It yields the protein CASSGTGGLQTQYF. Full variable domain (rest looked up from reference TRBV9 and TRBJ2-5): DSGVTQTPKHLITATGQRVTLRCSPRSGDLSVYWYQQSLDQGLQFLIQYYNGEERAKGNILERFSAQQFPDLHSELNLSSLELGDSALYFCASSGTGGLQTQYFGPGTRLLVL.

This chain uses TRBV3-1 (or the pseudogene TRBV3-2) with TRBJ2-7; 10 nucleotides agree with TRBD2. The CDR3 spans 15 residues. Trimming took 4 bases from V and 6 from J; bases not matched to a gene: 9. Germline-derived CDR1 and CDR2 are LGHDT and YNNKEL (reference sequence). CDR3 loop: CASSPFASGRSEQYF. As DNA, the CDR3 is TGTGCCAGCAGCCCTTTCGCTAGCGGGAGATCCGAGCAGTACTTC.

The rearrangement links TRBV28 to TRBJ1-2; tentatively, D is TRBD1 (5 bases). The germline V gene encodes CDR1 MDHEN and CDR2 SYDVKM. CDR3 length equals 11 residues. Trimming pared 8 bases from V and 5 bases from J, leaving 9 bases between. Here the CDR3 DNA reads TGTGCCAGCTTACAGGCTTATGGCTACACCTTC. Translated: CASLQAYGYTF.

The chain employs TRBV7-3 and TRBJ1-1; D is unresolved. V lost 5 bases, J lost 4 bases, and 14 bases lay in between. The CDR3 sequence is 14 residues long. Germline V lookup: CDR1 SGHTA, CDR2 FQGTGA. CDR3 in amino acids: CASSTGSAGTEAFF. The CDR3 DNA reads TGTGCCAGCAGCACGGGGTCAGCAGGCACTGAAGCTTTCTTT.

This clone was detected only once. The V gene is TRBV19, the J gene TRBJ1-4; D possibly corresponds to TRBD1 (6 bases). The germline gives CDR1 LNHDA, CDR2 SQIVND (reference sequence). The germline V and J ends were trimmed by 5 bases and 8 bases, with 18 bases remaining between them. The CDR3 spans 15 residues. This chain's CDR3 is CASSLPAGGREKLFF. DNA for the CDR3: TGTGCCAGTAGTCTCCCGGCGGGGGGGCGAGAAAAACTGTTTTTT.

The J gene is TRBJ1-1, the V gene TRBV5-1; D not resolved. V lost 0 bases, J lost 1 base, and 7 bases lay in between. This CDR3 is built from 14 residues. Per the germline V gene, CDR1 is SGHRS and CDR2 is YFSETQ. The CDR3 nucleotides are TGCGCCAGCAGCTTGGTCTCAGAGAACACTGAAGCTTTCTTT. This gives the protein CASSLVSENTEAFF. Based on the CDR3 plus reference TRBV5-1 and TRBJ1-1, the full variable domain is KAGVTQTPRYLIKTRGQQVTLSCSPISGHRSVSWYQQTPGQGLQFLFEYFSETQRNKGNFPGRFSGRQFSNSRSEMNVSTLELGDSALYLCASSLVSENTEAFFGQGTRLTVV.

The genes are TRBV6-5 and TRBJ1-4; 12 nucleotides align to TRBD1. Germline loops: CDR1 MNHEY, CDR2 SVGAGI. V trimming: 2 bases; J trimming: 7 bases; junction bases outside the gene matches: 5. The CDR3 contains 16 residues. CDR3 residues: CASSYGGQGASEKLFF. The CDR3 DNA follows: TGTGCCAGCAGTTACGGGGGACAGGGGGCGAGTGAAAAACTGTTTTTT.

In regard to this clone: The same CDR3 can be traced to other DNA sequences in this sample. V usage is TRBV5-4 and J usage is TRBJ2-5; TRBD2 matches 8 bases. Germline lookup yields CDR1 SGHNT and CDR2 YYREEE (reference sequence). The CDR3 length is 15 residues. After removal of 0 bases from V and 2 bases from J, the junction contained 3 bases not matched to a gene. The chain's CDR3 is CASSLAGRGQETQYF. CDR3 DNA: TGTGCCAGCAGCTTGGCCGGGAGGGGACAAGAGACCCAGTACTTC.

V gene TRBV7-2 combines with J gene TRBJ2-2; tentatively, D is TRBD2 (6 bases). The CDR3 length is 15 residues. CDR1 and CDR2 (germline): SGHTA, FQGNSA. V was trimmed by 2 bases and J by 1 base, leaving 8 bases between them. The CDR3 DNA sequence: TGTGCCAGCAGCTTACGACTAGTGAACACCGGGGAGCTGTTTTTT. Translating gives CASSLRLVNTGELFF.

About this clone: Being one base from a much bigger clone, this may be a read error. The CDR3 bases are TGTGCCAGCAGCCAAGGGACTAGCGGTTACGAGCAGTACTTC. This sequence encodes CASSQGTSGYEQYF. This chain joins TRBV3-1 (or the pseudogene TRBV3-2) and TRBJ2-7; 10 bases are a match to TRBD2. The CDR3 has 14 residues. CDR1 and CDR2 from the germline V gene are LGHDT and YNNKEL (reference sequence). V was pared by 1 base and J by 4 bases, with 1 base of the junction left unmatched.

V and J are TRBV19 and TRBJ1-5; D is uncertain. Per the germline V gene, CDR1 is LNHDA and CDR2 is SQIVND (reference sequence). Trimming left V 5 bases short and J 5 bases short, with 16 bases between. The CDR3 sequence is 15 residues long. This CDR3 is CASSLRVDRYQPQHF. The DNA of the CDR3 is TGTGCCAGTAGTCTGAGGGTCGACCGTTATCAGCCCCAGCATTTT.

This sequence joins TRBV11-3 and TRBJ1-1; D might be TRBD1 (6 bases). V was cut by 5 bases and J by 5 bases, with 9 bases left in between. Germline lookup yields CDR1 SGHNT and CDR2 YENEEA. This CDR3 has 12 amino acids. CDR3 residues: CASSGRGTEAFF. The CDR3 coding sequence is TGTGCCAGCAGCGGAAGGGGGACTGAAGCTTTCTTT. Supplemented by reference TRBV11-3 and TRBJ1-1, the full variable domain reads EAGVVQSPRYKIIEKKQPVAFWCNPISGHNTLYWYLQNLGQGPELLIRYENEEAVDDSQLPKDRFSAERLKGVDSTLKIQPAELGDSAVYLCASSGRGTEAFFGQGTRLTVV.

This chain connects TRBV7-9 to TRBJ2-1; 8 bases match TRBD2. The CDR3 runs 14 residues. Germline V gene sequence: CDR1 SEHNR, CDR2 FQNEAQ (reference sequence). Unmatched junction bases numbered 11, after V lost 1 base and J lost 15 bases. The CDR3 loop reads CASSLDGRAGVLFF. The DNA for the CDR3 is TGTGCCAGCAGCTTAGACGGGAGGGCCGGGGTACTGTTCTTC.

This chain connects TRBV28 to TRBJ1-2; possible D gene TRBD1, 6 bases. This CDR3 region has 14 residues. Germline CDR1 is MDHEN and CDR2 is SYDVKM. V was shortened by 7 bases and J by 4 bases, with 16 bases between the two germline ends. The CDR3 loop reads CASTSGASIYGYTF. In DNA, the CDR3 is TGTGCCAGCACCTCAGGGGCCAGCATCTATGGCTACACCTTC.

This chain joins TRBV10-3 and TRBJ2-1; TRBD2 aligns across 10 bases. The V segment lost 5 bases and the J segment 6 bases; nucleotides outside the gene matches: 4. This CDR3 has 14 amino acids. Germline assignment: CDR1 ENHRY and CDR2 SYGVKD. The CDR3 reads CAISKREGINEQFF. The CDR3 DNA sequence: TGTGCCATCAGTAAGCGGGAGGGTATCAATGAGCAGTTCTTC.

The chain couples TRBV28 to TRBJ1-6; weak D call: TRBD1 (6 bases). Looked up from germline, CDR1 is MDHEN and CDR2 is SYDVKM. There are 17 residues in the CDR3. V gave up 3 bases and J gave up 6 bases, with 18 bases separating them. The CDR3 sequence: CASSLGYRAYLNSPLHF. The CDR3 region has the DNA TGTGCCAGCAGTTTGGGGTACAGGGCATATCTTAATTCACCCCTCCACTTT.